What follows are 23 T cell receptor beta chains derived from one specimen sequenced in a study of blood T cell repertoires in COVID-19. Generated by immunoSEQ multiplex PCR, the TCRdb table keeps only in-frame clones and is missing some. This sample has 390,000 or so clones, with 86% found just once. Sequencing was carried out using peripheral blood. These receptors came from a woman in her 30s with active or convalescent COVID-19.

This chain uses TRBV27 with TRBJ2-1; 11 positions agree with TRBD2. Trimming cost V 10 bases and J 3 bases; bases outside gene matches: 11. The CDR3 runs 16 residues. The germline gives CDR1 MNHEY, CDR2 SMNVEV (reference sequence). Here the CDR3 DNA reads TGTGCCACTAAGAAGGTCGGGACTAGCGGCTACAATGAGCAGTTCTTC. It specifies CATKKVGTSGYNEQFF.

The rearrangement uses TRBV19 and TRBJ2-7; 7 bases map to TRBD2. There are 15 residues in the CDR3. Germline CDR1 and CDR2: LNHDA and SQIVND (reference sequence). V lost 5 bases and J lost 5; bases outside the gene matches: 12. The CDR3 loop reads CASSATSARVNEQYF. CDR3 sequence (DNA): TGTGCCAGTAGTGCAACTAGCGCTAGGGTGAACGAGCAGTACTTC.

V and J are TRBV13 and TRBJ1-1; 11 bases are shared with TRBD1. Germline trimming cut 2 bases from V and 4 bases from J; bases unmatched to any gene: 12. This CDR3 spans 18 amino acids. Germline CDR1 reads PRHDT; CDR2 reads FYEKMQ (reference sequence). This CDR3 is CASSLPTDRGREGTEAFF. The CDR3 bases are TGTGCCAGCAGCTTACCCACGGACAGGGGGCGCGAGGGCACTGAAGCTTTCTTT.

The chain links TRBV14 to TRBJ1-1; 8 bases fit TRBD1. The CDR3 runs 16 residues. Germline CDR1 reads SGHDN; CDR2 reads FVKESK. J lost 1 base, V lost 4 bases, and 8 bases had no gene match. The CDR3 spells CASSRNTGQGNTEAFF. CDR3 DNA sequence: TGTGCCAGCAGCCGCAACACAGGACAGGGGAACACTGAAGCTTTCTTT.

The chain employs TRBV4-1 and TRBJ1-1; 8 positions match TRBD1. Germline CDR1 reads MGHRA; CDR2 reads YSYEKL. The CDR3 spans 17 residues. V was clipped by 0 bases and J by 3 bases; unmatched bases: 9. CDR3 nucleotide sequence: TGCGCCAGCAGCCAAGAAGAAAGGACAGGGATATACACTGAAGCTTTCTTT. Its translation: CASSQEERTGIYTEAFF.

The gene calls are TRBV29-1 and TRBJ2-7, with 11 bases that match TRBD1. The CDR3 has 14 amino acids. Germline CDR1 reads SQVTM; CDR2 reads ANQGSEA. V lost 2 bases and J lost 7; bases outside the gene matches: 7. The CDR3 loop is CSVEKGQGAGEQYF. In nucleotides, the CDR3 is TGCAGCGTTGAAAAAGGACAGGGGGCGGGTGAGCAGTACTTC.

The V and J genes are TRBV10-1 and TRBJ1-1; D unclear. Germline V gene sequence: CDR1 WNHNN, CDR2 SYGVQD (reference sequence). This CDR3 has 12 amino acids. V lost 4 bases, J lost 4 bases, and 7 bases lay in between. The CDR3 sequence is CASSGGGTEAFF. The CDR3, as DNA: TGCGCCAGCAGTGGGGGAGGCACTGAAGCTTTCTTT.

The rearrangement uses TRBV27 and TRBJ2-5, with 10 positions matching TRBD2. CDR1 and CDR2 from the germline V gene are MNHEY and SMNVEV (reference sequence). The CDR3 runs to 17 residues. V shed 3 bases and J 2 bases; nucleotides not matched to a gene: 9. The CDR3 bases are TGTGCCAGCAGTTTTTTAGCGGGGGGCCCCTATCAAGAGACCCAGTACTTC. Translating it yields CASSFLAGGPYQETQYF.

The chain employs TRBV20-1 and TRBJ2-4; no clear D. Per the germline V gene, CDR1 is DFQATT and CDR2 is SNEGSKA (reference sequence). The CDR3 sequence is 11 residues long. Trimming shortened V by 3 bases and J by 5 bases, and 5 bases separated the two germline ends. The CDR3 spells CSASRENIQYF. Here the CDR3 DNA reads TGCAGTGCTAGCCGGGAAAACATTCAGTACTTC.

The chain uses TRBV7-9 and TRBJ1-6, with D possibly being TRBD1 (5 bases). The V end lost 5 bases, the J end lost 0 bases, and 17 bases lay between the germline ends. Germline CDR1 and CDR2: SEHNR and FQNEAQ (reference sequence). This CDR3 has 18 residues. DNA for the CDR3: TGTGCCAGCAGCCTCTCTGCGACAGCTAGCTCCTATAATTCACCCCTCCACTTT. Translated: CASSLSATASSYNSPLHF.

CDR3 residues: CASSEEFPADTGELFF. The CDR3 nucleotides read TGTGCCAGCAGTGAAGAATTCCCCGCGGACACCGGGGAGCTGTTTTTT. This rearrangement joins TRBV2 to TRBJ2-2; D gene unclear. V dropped 1 base and J dropped 3 bases, with 12 bases sitting between them. Per the germline V gene, CDR1 is SNHLY and CDR2 is FYNNEI. There are 16 residues in the CDR3.

The DNA of the CDR3 is TGTGCCAGCAGTGTTTCTACGGAGAACTATGGCTACACCTTC. Translating it yields CASSVSTENYGYTF. The chain carries TRBV25-1 and TRBJ1-2; D unclear. This CDR3 comprises 14 residues. Between the trimmed V and J ends, which lost 4 bases and 2 bases, there was a span of 11 bases. Germline CDR1 MGHDK, CDR2 SYGVNS.

This sequence joins TRBV27 and TRBJ1-3, with D perhaps matching TRBD1 (5 bases). CDR1 is MNHEY, CDR2 SMNVEV, per germline (reference sequence). This CDR3 has 15 amino acids. Trimming shortened V by 4 bases and J by 0 bases, and 10 bases separated the two germline ends. The CDR3 reads CASSSTGFSGNTIYF. The CDR3, as DNA: TGTGCCAGCAGTTCCACAGGTTTCTCTGGAAACACCATATATTTT.

The V and J genes are TRBV4-1 and TRBJ1-3, with D uncertain. V lost 1 base, J lost 0 bases, and 13 bases lay in between. Germline V gene lookup returns CDR1 MGHRA and CDR2 YSYEKL. The CDR3 totals 17 residues. The CDR3 is CASSQGLEVFSGNTIYF. The CDR3, as DNA: TGCGCCAGCAGCCAAGGTCTAGAGGTCTTCTCTGGAAACACCATATATTTT.

V is TRBV5-4 and J is TRBJ1-1; 8 bases agree with TRBD1. The CDR3 totals 16 residues. Per the germline V gene, CDR1 is SGHNT and CDR2 is YYREEE (reference sequence). The V gene end was trimmed by 4 bases and the J gene end by 3 bases; junction bases not matched to a gene: 11. This CDR3 reads CASSQGQGERYTEAFF. CDR3 bases: TGTGCCAGCAGCCAAGGACAGGGTGAGAGGTACACTGAAGCTTTCTTT.

The V and J genes are TRBV18 and TRBJ2-2, with 8 bases lining up with TRBD1. This CDR3 has 16 residues. Germline V gene sequence: CDR1 KGHSH, CDR2 LQKENI. Trimming removed 3 bases from V and 0 bases from J; junction bases left unmatched: 3. Here the CDR3 reads CASSPPRGPNTGELFF. Here the CDR3 DNA reads TGTGCCAGCTCACCCCCCAGGGGGCCGAACACCGGGGAGCTGTTTTTT.

The chain uses TRBV9 and TRBJ2-7; 7 bases map to TRBD1. Germline values: CDR1 SGDLS, CDR2 YYNGEE. CDR3 length: 14 amino acids. V lost 0 bases to trimming and J lost 5 bases; unmatched junction nucleotides: 5. The CDR3 sequence: CASSVETGIHEQYF. The CDR3, as DNA: TGTGCCAGCAGCGTAGAGACAGGGATCCACGAGCAGTACTTC.

The chain recombines TRBV2 with TRBJ2-7; 9 bases are shared with TRBD1. Germline V gene lookup returns CDR1 SNHLY and CDR2 FYNNEI. The J segment lost 2 bases and the V segment lost 7 bases, leaving 6 bases of the junction unmatched. CDR3 length: 14 amino acids. CDR3 in amino acids: CASTPGTGPYEQYF. In DNA form, the CDR3 reads TGTGCCAGCACCCCCGGGACAGGGCCCTACGAGCAGTACTTC. The variable domain in full, with the rest retrieved from reference TRBV2 and TRBJ2-7, is EPEVTQTPSHQVTQMGQEVILRCVPISNHLYFYWYRQILGQKVEFLVSFYNNEISEKSEIFDDQFSVERPDGSNFTLKIRSTKLEDSAMYFCASTPGTGPYEQYFGPGTRLTVT.

The chain is built from TRBV5-1 and TRBJ2-1, with a possible D match to TRBD1 (6 bases). Trimming stripped 0 bases from V and 0 bases from J, with 7 bases between. Germline assignment: CDR1 SGHRS and CDR2 YFSETQ. The CDR3 is 15 amino acids. The CDR3 region is CASSLAQGSYNEQFF. The CDR3 DNA follows: TGCGCCAGCAGCTTGGCACAGGGCTCCTACAATGAGCAGTTCTTC. The whole variable domain, remainder taken from reference TRBV5-1 and TRBJ2-1, is KAGVTQTPRYLIKTRGQQVTLSCSPISGHRSVSWYQQTPGQGLQFLFEYFSETQRNKGNFPGRFSGRQFSNSRSEMNVSTLELGDSALYLCASSLAQGSYNEQFFGPGTRLTVL.

The gene calls are TRBV2 and TRBJ1-6, with D perhaps matching TRBD1 (6 bases). The germline gives CDR1 SNHLY, CDR2 FYNNEI. The V end lost 8 bases, the J end lost 5 bases, and 13 bases lay between the germline ends. The length of the CDR3 is 14 residues. The DNA for the CDR3 is TGTGCCAGCCGCAGGGGAACTAATAATTCACCCCTCCACTTT. Its protein is CASRRGTNNSPLHF. Full variable domain (remainder filled in from reference TRBV2 and TRBJ1-6): EPEVTQTPSHQVTQMGQEVILRCVPISNHLYFYWYRQILGQKVEFLVSFYNNEISEKSEIFDDQFSVERPDGSNFTLKIRSTKLEDSAMYFCASRRGTNNSPLHFGNGTRLTVT.

The chain links TRBV6-2 or TRBV6-3 to TRBJ1-6, with D perhaps TRBD1 (6 bases). The CDR3 loop spans 16 amino acids. Trimming left V 5 bases short and J 7 bases short, with 18 bases between. Germline V gene data show CDR1 as MNHEY and CDR2 as SVGEGT. CDR3 DNA sequence: TGTGCCAGCAGTCTGGACAGCCAAAACCGAAATTCACCCCTCCACTTT. Translation gives CASSLDSQNRNSPLHF.

The chain carries TRBV19 and TRBJ1-5, with D tentatively TRBD1 (6 bases). Trimming took off 6 bases at V and 5 bases at J, with 20 bases between the two ends. The length of the CDR3 is 16 residues. The germline V gene has CDR1 LNHDA and CDR2 SQIVND (reference sequence). CDR3 sequence: CASSPRGRGAHQPQHF. The DNA for the CDR3 is TGTGCCAGTAGCCCCCGGGGGCGGGGGGCCCATCAGCCCCAGCATTTT.

The chain has TRBV7-8 and TRBJ2-3; 9 nucleotides align to TRBD2. V lost 3 bases to trimming and J lost 2 bases; unmatched junction nucleotides: 3. The CDR3 totals 15 residues. In germline, CDR1 is SGHVS, CDR2 FQNEAQ. The CDR3 DNA reads TGTGCCAGCAGCTTGACTAGCGGCAACACAGATACGCAGTATTTT. Protein product: CASSLTSGNTDTQYF.